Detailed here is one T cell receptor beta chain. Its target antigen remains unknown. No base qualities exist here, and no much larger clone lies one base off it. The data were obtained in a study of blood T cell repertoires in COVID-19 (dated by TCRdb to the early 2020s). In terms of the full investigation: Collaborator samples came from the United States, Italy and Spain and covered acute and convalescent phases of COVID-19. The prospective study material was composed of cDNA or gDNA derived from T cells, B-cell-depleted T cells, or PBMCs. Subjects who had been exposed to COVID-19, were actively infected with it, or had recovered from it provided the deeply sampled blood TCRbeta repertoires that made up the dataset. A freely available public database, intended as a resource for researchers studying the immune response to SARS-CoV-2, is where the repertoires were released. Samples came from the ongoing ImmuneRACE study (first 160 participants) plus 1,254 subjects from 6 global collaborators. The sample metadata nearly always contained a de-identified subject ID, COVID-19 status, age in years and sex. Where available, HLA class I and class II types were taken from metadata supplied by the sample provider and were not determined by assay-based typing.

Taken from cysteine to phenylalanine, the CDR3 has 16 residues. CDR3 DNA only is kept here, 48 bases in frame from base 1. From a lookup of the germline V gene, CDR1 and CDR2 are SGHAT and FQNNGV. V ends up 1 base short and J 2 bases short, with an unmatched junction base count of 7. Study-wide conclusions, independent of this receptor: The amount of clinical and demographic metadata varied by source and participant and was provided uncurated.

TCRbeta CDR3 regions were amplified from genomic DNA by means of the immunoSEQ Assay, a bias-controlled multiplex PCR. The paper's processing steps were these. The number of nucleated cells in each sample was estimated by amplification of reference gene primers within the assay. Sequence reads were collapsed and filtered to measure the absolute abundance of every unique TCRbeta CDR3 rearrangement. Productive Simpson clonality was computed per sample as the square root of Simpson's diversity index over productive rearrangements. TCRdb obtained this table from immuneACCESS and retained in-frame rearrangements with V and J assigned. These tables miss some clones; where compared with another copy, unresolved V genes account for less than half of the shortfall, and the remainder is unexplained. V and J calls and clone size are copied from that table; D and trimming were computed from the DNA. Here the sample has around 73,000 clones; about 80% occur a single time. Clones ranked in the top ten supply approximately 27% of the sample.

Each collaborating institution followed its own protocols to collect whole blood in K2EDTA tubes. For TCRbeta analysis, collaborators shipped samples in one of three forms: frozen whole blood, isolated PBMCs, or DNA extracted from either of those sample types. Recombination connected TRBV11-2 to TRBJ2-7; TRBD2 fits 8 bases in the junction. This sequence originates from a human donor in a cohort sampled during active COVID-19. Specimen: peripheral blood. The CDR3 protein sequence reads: CASSLGVAGPAYEQYF. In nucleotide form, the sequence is TGTGCCAGCAGCTTAGGAGTAGCGGGGCCCGCCTACGAGCAGTACTTC.